This T cell receptor (beta chain) was found in a study of shared clonotypes between healthy human individuals. There are 15 residues in the CDR3. Looked up from germline, CDR1 is MGHRA and CDR2 is YSYEKL. V was pared by 1 base and J by 6 bases, with 16 bases between. This table comes from immunoSEQ multiplex PCR, and its TCRdb copy is limited to in-frame clones, with some not included. The top ten hold approximately 0.3% of the sample, which has roughly 600,000 clones, 95% to 98% seen once. CD45RO-negative cells were positively selected for CCR7, leaving out terminally differentiated effector memory CD45RA+ cells.

This clonotype was sampled from a man under 40 in good health. V is TRBV4-1 and J is TRBJ2-7; D is perhaps TRBD2 (5 bases). The sample comprised naive CD8+ T cells sorted from blood. The CDR3 DNA reads TGCGCCAGCAGCCAAGGTATAAGCGGACCCCTCGAGCAGTACTTC. The encoded protein is CASSQGISGPLEQYF.